The sample holds a few counts of the clone carrying this T cell receptor beta chain. What it recognizes is unknown. The CDR3 totals 14 residues. Germline CDR1 and CDR2: GTSNPN and SVGIG (reference sequence). Trimming took 6 bases from V and 1 from J; bases not matched to a gene: 3. This sample's treatment: oral pan-JAK inhibitor, 5-10 mg twice daily. Alopecia areata patients provided lesional scalp punch biopsies and peripheral blood, both collected for the study. Isolated RNA was reverse transcribed into cDNA used as the sequencing template. The method was immunoSEQ multiplex PCR; TCRdb's version includes in-frame clones alone and lacks a portion of them. This table has about 300,000 clones, roughly 60% appearing once. The data derive from a study of CD8+ T cells in alopecia areata. Study context: Treatment comprised oral tofacitinib, 5 to 10 mg twice daily, in treated patients. Severity scores in treated patients reflected the percentage of scalp affected.

Study-level findings and limits: Lesional tissue from the scalp (especially in alopecia totalis/universalis) showed higher clonality than normal scalp.

Sequencing used CD4+ T cells sorted from blood, obtained at week 24, from a patient treated with tofacitinib. The V and J genes are TRBV30 and TRBJ2-3, with 11 nucleotides matching TRBD2. The receptor was derived from a human donor with alopecia areata. The DNA of the CDR3 is TGTGCCTGTACACTAGCGGGGGGCACAGATACGCAGTATTTT. Protein: CACTLAGGTDTQYF.